This is a list of T cell receptor delta chains from one sample in a study of Vδ1+ human thymocytes. TCRdb called clones anew from the multiplex PCR reads with CATT. The data show about 73,000 delta-chain clones, approximately 30% seen once. The specimen was Vdelta1+ gamma-delta thymocytes from the thymus. The receptor set was obtained from a boy younger than two who had congenital heart surgery. Each CDR3 is given with its conserved first and last residue. The D gene is left open where the match is weak. Clone sizes are given selectively: once, few, many, or a class where the clone is expanded.

size	D	J	V	CDR3	DNA
few	TRDD3	TRDJ1	TRDV1	CALGVRTYGWGILPTYTDKLIF	TGTGCTCTTGGGGTAAGGACTTATGGCTGGGGGATTTTGCCAACGTACACCGATAAACTCATCTTT
NA	TRDD3	TRDJ1	TRDV1	CALEVTLLGPPLGYTDKLIF	TGTGCTCTTGAAGTAACTTTACTGGGGCCCCCGTTGGGGTACACCGATAAACTCATCTTT
NA	NA	TRDJ1	TRDV1	CALGVPQSGTDKLIF	TGTGCTCTTGGGGTCCCTCAGTCCGGGACCGATAAACTCATCTTT
few	NA	TRDJ1	TRDV1	CALGELGAAPSTYTDKLIF	TGTGCTCTTGGGGAACTAGGAGCAGCCCCGTCGACATACACCGATAAACTCATCTTT
few	TRDD3	TRDJ1	TRDV2	CACDTGSVYHWGIRVTDKLIF	TGTGCCTGTGACACCGGTTCAGTTTACCACTGGGGGATACGCGTCACCGATAAACTCATCTTT
NA	NA	TRDJ1	TRDV1	CALGRFLTDKLIF	TGTGCTCTTGGGAGATTCCTCACCGATAAACTCATCTTT
few	NA	TRDJ1	TRDV1	CALEPSGMRGADKLIF	TGTGCTCTCGAACCTTCCGGCATGCGGGGGGCCGATAAACTCATCTTT
few	NA	TRDJ1	TRDV1	CALGEVSGKWVTSYTDKLIF	TGTGCTCTTGGGGAAGTTTCCGGTAAATGGGTAACATCGTACACCGATAAACTCATCTTT
NA	NA	TRDJ1	TRDV1	CALGELVRRGSDKLIF	TGTGCTCTTGGGGAACTAGTTCGTCGAGGGTCCGATAAACTCATCTTT
few	NA	TRDJ1	TRDV1	CALGERWSAPFPGTYRWGTDKLIF	TGTGCTCTTGGGGAACGTTGGTCGGCTCCCTTCCCGGGGACCTACCGGTGGGGCACCGATAAACTCATCTTT
NA	TRDD3	TRDJ1	TRDV1	CALGELLPHALLGDTATLPKLIF	TGTGCTCTTGGGGAACTTCTTCCTCACGCCCTACTGGGGGATACGGCCACATTACCTAAACTCATCTTT
NA	TRDD3	TRDJ1	TRDV1	CALGDRSIPRDWGADTDKLIF	TGTGCTCTTGGGGATCGAAGCATTCCGCGCGACTGGGGGGCTGACACCGATAAACTCATCTTT
NA	TRDD3	TRDJ1	TRDV1	CALGERLYWGILDDRTDKLIF	TGTGCTCTTGGGGAACGGTTATACTGGGGGATTTTGGATGATAGGACCGATAAACTCATCTTT
NA	NA	TRDJ1	TRDV1	CALRYVSGYTDKIIF	TGTGCTCTCAGATACGTATCCGGTTACACCGATAAAATCATCTTT
NA	NA	TRDJ1	TRDV1	CALGESGDTGLNGGWTDKLIF	TGTGCTCTTGGGGAAAGTGGCGATACAGGTCTTAATGGAGGGTGGACCGATAAACTCATCTTT
NA	TRDD3	TRDJ1	TRDV1	CALGERVLSMGEGVQKTDKLIF	TGTGCTCTTGGGGAGCGGGTATTATCGATGGGGGAGGGAGTCCAAAAAACCGATAAACTCATCTTT
NA	NA	TRDJ1	TRDV1	CALGELGTAGVLYTDKLIF	TGTGCTCTTGGGGAACTTGGGACGGCTGGGGTTTTGTACACCGATAAACTCATCTTT
few	TRDD3	TRDJ1	TRDV1	CALGEPPTFGTGGVYTDKLIF	TGTGCTCTTGGGGAACCCCCTACGTTCGGCACTGGGGGAGTGTACACCGATAAACTCATCTTT
NA	NA	TRDJ1	TRDV1	CALGELPSLGKLIF	TGTGCTCTTGGGGAACTGCCATCCTTGGGTAAACTCATCTTT
few	NA	TRDJ1	TRDV1	CALGELSLPPNELIF	TGTGCTCTTGGGGAACTAAGCCTCCCACCCAACGAACTCATCTTT
NA	TRDD3	TRDJ1	TRDV1	CALGELRTGGYGNTDKLIF	TGTGCTCTTGGGGAGCTCCGTACTGGGGGATACGGGAACACCGATAAACTCATCTTT
few	TRDD3	TRDJ1	TRDV1	CALGELLRPFWGPYTDKLIF	TGTGCTCTTGGGGAACTCCTACGCCCCTTCTGGGGGCCGTACACCGATAAACTCATCTTT
NA	NA	TRDJ1	TRDV1	CALGESHTDKLIF	TGTGCTCTTGGGGAAAGCCACACCGATAAACTCATCTTT
NA	TRDD3	TRDJ1	TRDV1	CALGERRILGALYTDKLIF	TGTGCTCTTGGGGAACGAAGAATACTGGGGGCCCTGTACACCGATAAACTCATCTTT
few	NA	TRDJ1	TRDV1	CALGEPMGGFSDKLIF	TGTGCTCTTGGGGAACCCATGGGAGGGTTCTCCGATAAACTCATCTTT
few	TRDD3	TRDJ1	TRDV1	CALGELLPSILGDTKPYTDKLIF	TGTGCTCTTGGGGAACTCCTTCCTAGTATACTGGGGGATACTAAGCCGTACACCGATAAACTCATCTTT
NA	TRDD3	TRDJ1	TRDV1	CALGELPVDLRGIRVYTDKLIF	TGTGCTCTTGGGGAACTCCCAGTGGACCTCCGGGGGATACGCGTCTACACCGATAAACTCATCTTT